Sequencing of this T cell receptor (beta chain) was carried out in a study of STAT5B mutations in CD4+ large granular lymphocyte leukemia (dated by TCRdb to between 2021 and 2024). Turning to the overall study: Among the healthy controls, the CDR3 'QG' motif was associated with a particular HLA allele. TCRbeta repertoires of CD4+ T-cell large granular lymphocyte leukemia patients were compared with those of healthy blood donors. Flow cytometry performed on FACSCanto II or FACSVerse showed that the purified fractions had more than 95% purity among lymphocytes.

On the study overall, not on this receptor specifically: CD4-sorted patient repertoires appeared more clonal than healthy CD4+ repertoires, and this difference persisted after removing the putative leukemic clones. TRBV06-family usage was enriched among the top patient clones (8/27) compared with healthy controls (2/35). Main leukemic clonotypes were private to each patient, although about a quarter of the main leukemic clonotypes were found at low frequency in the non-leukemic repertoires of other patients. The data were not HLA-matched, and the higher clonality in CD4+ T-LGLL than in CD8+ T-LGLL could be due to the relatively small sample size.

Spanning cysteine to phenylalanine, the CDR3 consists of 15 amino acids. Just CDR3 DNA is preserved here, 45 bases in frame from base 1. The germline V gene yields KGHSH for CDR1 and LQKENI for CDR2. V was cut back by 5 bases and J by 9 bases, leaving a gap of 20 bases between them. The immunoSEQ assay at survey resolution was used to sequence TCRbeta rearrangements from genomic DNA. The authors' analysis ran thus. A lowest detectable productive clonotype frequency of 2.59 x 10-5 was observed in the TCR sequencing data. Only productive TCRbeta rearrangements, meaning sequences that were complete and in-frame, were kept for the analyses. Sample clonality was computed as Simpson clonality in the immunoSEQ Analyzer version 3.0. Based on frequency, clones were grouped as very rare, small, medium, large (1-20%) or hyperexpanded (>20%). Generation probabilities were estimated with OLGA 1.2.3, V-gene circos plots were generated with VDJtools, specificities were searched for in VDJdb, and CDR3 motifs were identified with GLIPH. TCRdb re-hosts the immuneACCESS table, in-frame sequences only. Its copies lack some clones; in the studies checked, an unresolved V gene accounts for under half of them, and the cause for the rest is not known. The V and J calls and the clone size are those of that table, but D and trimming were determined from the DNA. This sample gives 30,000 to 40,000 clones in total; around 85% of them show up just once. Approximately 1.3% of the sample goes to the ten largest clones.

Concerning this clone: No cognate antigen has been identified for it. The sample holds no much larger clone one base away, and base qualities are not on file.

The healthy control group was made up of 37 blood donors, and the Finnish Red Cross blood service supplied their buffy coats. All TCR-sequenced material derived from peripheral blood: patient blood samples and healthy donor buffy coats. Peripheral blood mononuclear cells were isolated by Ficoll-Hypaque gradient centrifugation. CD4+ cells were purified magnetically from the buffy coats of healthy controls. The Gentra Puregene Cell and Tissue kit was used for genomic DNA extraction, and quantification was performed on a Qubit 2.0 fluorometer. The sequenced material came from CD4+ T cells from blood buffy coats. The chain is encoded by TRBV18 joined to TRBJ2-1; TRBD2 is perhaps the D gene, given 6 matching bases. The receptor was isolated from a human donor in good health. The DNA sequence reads TGTGCCAGCTCATCCGGGACTGGTGCTTCTGGTGAGCAGTTCTTC. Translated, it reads CASSSGTGASGEQFF. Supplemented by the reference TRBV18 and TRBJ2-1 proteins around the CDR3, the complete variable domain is NAGVMQNPRHLVRRRGQEARLRCSPMKGHSHVYWYRQLPEEGLKFMVYLQKENIIDESGMPKERFSAEFPKEGPSILRIQQVVRGDSAAYFCASSSGTGASGEQFFGPGTRLTVL.